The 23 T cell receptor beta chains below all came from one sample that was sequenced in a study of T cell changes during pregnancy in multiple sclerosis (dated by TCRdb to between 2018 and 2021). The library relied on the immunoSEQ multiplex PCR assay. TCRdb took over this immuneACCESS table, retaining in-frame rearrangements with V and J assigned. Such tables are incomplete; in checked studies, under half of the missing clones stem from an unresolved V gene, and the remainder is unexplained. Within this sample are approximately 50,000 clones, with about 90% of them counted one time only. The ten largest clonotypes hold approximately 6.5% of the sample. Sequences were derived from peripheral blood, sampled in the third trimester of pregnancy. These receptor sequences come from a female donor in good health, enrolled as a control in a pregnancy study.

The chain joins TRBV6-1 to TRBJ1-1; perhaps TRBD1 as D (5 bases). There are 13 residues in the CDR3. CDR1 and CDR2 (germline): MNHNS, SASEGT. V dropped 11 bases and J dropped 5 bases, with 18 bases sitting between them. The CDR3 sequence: CASKGWGWTEAFF. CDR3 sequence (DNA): TGTGCCTCCAAGGGGTGGGGTTGGACTGAAGCTTTCTTT.

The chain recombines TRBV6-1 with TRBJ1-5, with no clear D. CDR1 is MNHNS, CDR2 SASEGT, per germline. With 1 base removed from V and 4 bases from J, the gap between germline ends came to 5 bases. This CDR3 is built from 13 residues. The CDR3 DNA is TGTGCCAGCAGTGAAGTCAGTAATCAGCCCCAGCATTTT. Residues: CASSEVSNQPQHF.

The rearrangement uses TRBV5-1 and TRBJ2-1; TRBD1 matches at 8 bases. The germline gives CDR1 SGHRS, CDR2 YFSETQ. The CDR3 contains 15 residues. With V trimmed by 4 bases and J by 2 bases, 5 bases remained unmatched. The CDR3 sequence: CASSKGQGAYNEQFF. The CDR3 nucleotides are TGCGCCAGCAGCAAAGGACAGGGCGCCTACAATGAGCAGTTCTTC.

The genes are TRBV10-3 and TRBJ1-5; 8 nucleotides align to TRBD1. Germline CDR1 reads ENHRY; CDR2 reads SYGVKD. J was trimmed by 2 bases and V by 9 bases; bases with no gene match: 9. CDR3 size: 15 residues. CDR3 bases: TGTGCCATTTCGCCAGGGGGCTCCGGCAATCAGCCCCAGCATTTT. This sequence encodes CAISPGGSGNQPQHF.

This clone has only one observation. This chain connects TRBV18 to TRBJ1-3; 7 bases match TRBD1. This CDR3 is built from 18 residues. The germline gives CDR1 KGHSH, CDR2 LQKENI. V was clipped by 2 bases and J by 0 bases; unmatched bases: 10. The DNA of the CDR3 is TGTGCCAGCTCACCATTCGCCCCGGGACAGAGCTCTGGAAACACCATATATTTT. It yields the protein CASSPFAPGQSSGNTIYF.

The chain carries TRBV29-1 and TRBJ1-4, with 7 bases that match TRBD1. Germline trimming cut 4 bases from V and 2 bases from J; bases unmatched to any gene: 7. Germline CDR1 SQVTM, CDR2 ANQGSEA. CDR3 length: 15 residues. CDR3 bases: TGCAGCGTTGGGGGCGGCAGGGGGACTAATGAAAAACTGTTTTTT. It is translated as CSVGGGRGTNEKLFF.

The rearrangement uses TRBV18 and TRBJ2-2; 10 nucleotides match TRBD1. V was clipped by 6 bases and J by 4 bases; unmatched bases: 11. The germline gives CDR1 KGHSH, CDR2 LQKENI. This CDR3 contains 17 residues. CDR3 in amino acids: CASSPRQGASVTGELFF. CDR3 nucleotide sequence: TGTGCCAGCTCGCCTCGACAGGGGGCGAGTGTCACCGGGGAGCTGTTTTTT. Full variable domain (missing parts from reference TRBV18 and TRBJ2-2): NAGVMQNPRHLVRRRGQEARLRCSPMKGHSHVYWYRQLPEEGLKFMVYLQKENIIDESGMPKERFSAEFPKEGPSILRIQQVVRGDSAAYFCASSPRQGASVTGELFFGEGSRLTVL.

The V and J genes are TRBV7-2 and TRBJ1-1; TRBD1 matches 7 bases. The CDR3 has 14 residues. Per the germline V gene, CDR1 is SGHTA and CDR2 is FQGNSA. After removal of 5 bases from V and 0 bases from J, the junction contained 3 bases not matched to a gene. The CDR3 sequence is CASSPTGVNTEAFF. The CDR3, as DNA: TGTGCCAGCAGCCCCACAGGGGTGAACACTGAAGCTTTCTTT.

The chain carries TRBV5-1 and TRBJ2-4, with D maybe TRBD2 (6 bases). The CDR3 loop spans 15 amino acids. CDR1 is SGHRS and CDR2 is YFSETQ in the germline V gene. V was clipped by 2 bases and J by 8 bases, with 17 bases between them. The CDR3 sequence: CASSFSPQGGDIQYF. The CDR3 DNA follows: TGCGCCAGCAGCTTTAGCCCTCAGGGAGGTGACATTCAGTACTTC.

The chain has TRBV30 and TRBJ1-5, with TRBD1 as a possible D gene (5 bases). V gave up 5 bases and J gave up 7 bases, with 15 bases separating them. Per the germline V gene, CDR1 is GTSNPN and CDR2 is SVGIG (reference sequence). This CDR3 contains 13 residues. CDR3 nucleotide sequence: TGTGCCTGGCAGCTTTCCGGGGGACAGCCCCAGCATTTT. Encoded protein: CAWQLSGGQPQHF.

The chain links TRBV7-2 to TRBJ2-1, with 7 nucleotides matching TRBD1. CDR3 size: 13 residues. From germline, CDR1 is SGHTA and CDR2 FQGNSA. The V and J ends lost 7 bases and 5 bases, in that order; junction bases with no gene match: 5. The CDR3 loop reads CASKKQGNNEQFF. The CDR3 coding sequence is TGTGCCAGCAAGAAACAGGGGAACAATGAGCAGTTCTTC.

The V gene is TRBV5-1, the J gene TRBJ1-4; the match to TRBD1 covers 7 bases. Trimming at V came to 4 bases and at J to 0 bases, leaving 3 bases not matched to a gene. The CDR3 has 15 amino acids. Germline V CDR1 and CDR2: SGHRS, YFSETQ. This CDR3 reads CASSRTGATNEKLFF. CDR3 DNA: TGCGCCAGCAGCCGCACAGGGGCAACTAATGAAAAACTGTTTTTT.

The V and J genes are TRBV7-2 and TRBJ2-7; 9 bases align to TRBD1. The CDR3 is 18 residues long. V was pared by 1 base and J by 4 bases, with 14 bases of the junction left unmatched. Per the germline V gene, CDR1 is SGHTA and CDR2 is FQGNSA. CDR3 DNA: TGTGCCAGCAGCTTAGTGTCGGGACAGGGTTTTTCCCCTTACGAGCAGTACTTC. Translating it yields CASSLVSGQGFSPYEQYF.

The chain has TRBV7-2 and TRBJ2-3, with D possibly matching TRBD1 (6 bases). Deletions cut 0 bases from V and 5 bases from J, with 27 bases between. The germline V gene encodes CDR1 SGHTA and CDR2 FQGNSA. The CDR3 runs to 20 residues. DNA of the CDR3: TGTGCCAGCAGCTTAGCCCCCAGGGGCCGATGGGCACGTGGTGAAGATACGCAGTATTTT. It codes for CASSLAPRGRWARGEDTQYF.

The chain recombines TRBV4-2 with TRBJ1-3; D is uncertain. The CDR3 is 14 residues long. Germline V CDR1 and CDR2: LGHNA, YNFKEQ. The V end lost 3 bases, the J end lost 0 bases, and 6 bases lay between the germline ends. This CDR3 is CASSHPVSGNTIYF. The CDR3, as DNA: TGTGCCAGCAGCCATCCAGTCTCTGGAAACACCATATATTTT.

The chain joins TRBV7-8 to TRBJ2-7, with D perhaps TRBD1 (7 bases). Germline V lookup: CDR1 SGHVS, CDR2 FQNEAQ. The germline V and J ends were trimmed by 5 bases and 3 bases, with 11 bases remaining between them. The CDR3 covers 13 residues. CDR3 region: CASSRRDSYEQYF. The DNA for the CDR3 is TGTGCCAGCAGCCGGAGGGACAGCTACGAGCAGTACTTC. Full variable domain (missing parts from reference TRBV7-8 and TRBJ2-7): GAGVSQSPRYKVAKRGQDVALRCDPISGHVSLFWYQQALGQGPEFLTYFQNEAQLDKSGLPSDRFFAERPEGSVSTLKIQRTQQEDSAVYLCASSRRDSYEQYFGPGTRLTVT.

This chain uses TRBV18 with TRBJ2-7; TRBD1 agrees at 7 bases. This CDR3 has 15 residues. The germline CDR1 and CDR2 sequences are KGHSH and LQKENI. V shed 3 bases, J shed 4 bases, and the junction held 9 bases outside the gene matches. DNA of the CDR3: TGTGCCAGCTCACCTCCGGACAGGAACGCGTACGAGCAGTACTTC. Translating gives CASSPPDRNAYEQYF.

The CDR3 protein is CASSPRLEGNTIYF. CDR3 nucleotide sequence: TGTGCCAGCAGCCCCCGACTTGAAGGAAACACCATATATTTT. This sequence joins TRBV16 and TRBJ1-3; D ambiguous. V lost 4 bases, J lost 4 bases, and 11 bases lay in between. The length of the CDR3 is 14 residues. CDR1 and CDR2 from the germline V gene are KGHSY and FQNENV. Using reference TRBV16 and TRBJ1-3 for the parts outside the CDR3, the full variable domain is GEEVAQTPKHLVRGEGQKAKLYCAPIKGHSYVFWYQQVLKNEFKFLISFQNENVFDETGMPKERFSAKCLPNSPCSLEIQATKLEDSAVYFCASSPRLEGNTIYFGEGSWLTVV.

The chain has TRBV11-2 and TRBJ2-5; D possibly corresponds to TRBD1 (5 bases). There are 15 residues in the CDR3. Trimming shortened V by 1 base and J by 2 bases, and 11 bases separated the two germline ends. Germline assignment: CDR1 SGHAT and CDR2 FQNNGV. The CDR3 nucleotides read TGTGCCAGCAGCTTAGGATGGGGCAGACAAGAGACCCAGTACTTC. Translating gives CASSLGWGRQETQYF.

The CDR3 is CASSSMYGYTF. The CDR3 nucleotides are TGTGCCAGCAGCTCCATGTATGGCTACACCTTC. The chain combines TRBV7-2 with TRBJ1-2; D gene unclear. Germline V gene sequence: CDR1 SGHTA, CDR2 FQGNSA. The CDR3 is 11 residues long. Trimming shortened V by 4 bases and J by 5 bases, and 5 bases separated the two germline ends.

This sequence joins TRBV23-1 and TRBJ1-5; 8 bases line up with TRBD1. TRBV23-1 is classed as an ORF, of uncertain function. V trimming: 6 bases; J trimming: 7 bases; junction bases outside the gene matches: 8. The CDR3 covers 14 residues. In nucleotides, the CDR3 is TGCGCCAGCAGATGGACAGGGTTTGGACAGCCCCAGCATTTT. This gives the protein CASRWTGFGQPQHF.

The CDR3 loop reads CASSYRTAGANVLTF. The CDR3 nucleotides are TGCGCCAGCAGCTACAGGACAGCTGGGGCCAACGTCCTGACTTTC. The gene calls are TRBV5-1 and TRBJ2-6, with D possibly being TRBD1 (6 bases). The CDR3 consists of 15 residues. The V end lost 3 bases, the J end lost 2 bases, and 9 bases lay between the germline ends. Germline CDR1 SGHRS, CDR2 YFSETQ.

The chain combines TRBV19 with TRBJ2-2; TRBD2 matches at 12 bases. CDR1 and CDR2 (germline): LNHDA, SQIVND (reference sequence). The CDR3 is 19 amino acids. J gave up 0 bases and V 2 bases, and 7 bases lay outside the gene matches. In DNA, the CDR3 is TGTGCCAGTAGTATACGACTAGCGGGAGAGACCGCGAACACCGGGGAGCTGTTTTTT. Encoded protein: CASSIRLAGETANTGELFF.